This T cell receptor (beta chain) comes out of a study of identical twins' blood T cells. V was pared by 4 bases and J by 6 bases, with 9 bases between. CDR1 and CDR2 (germline): LGHDT, YNNKEL (reference sequence). The CDR3 has 13 amino acids. In its sample, this clonotype was seen a few times. As yet, its antigen is unknown. Sample barcodes were added at both library ends during cDNA synthesis. A single record per CDR3 protein comes from TCRdb applying MiXCR to the 5' RACE reads. The table lists a few hundred thousand distinct CDR3 sequences, roughly 27% of them singletons. Overall study results and limits: Top TCRbeta clonotypes were shared more with twin than unrelated donors. Twins reportedly had markedly more similar V usage than unrelated donors, even among out-of-frame TCRbeta clonotypes. Twins shared about as many clonotypes as their cloneset sizes predicted.

The TCR was taken from a woman aged 18 to 49 in good health. The specimen was PBMCs. V is TRBV3-1 and J is TRBJ2-2; D possibly corresponds to TRBD2 (5 bases). CDR3 nucleotides: TGTGCCAGCAGCCGTGGCGGGTCCGGGGAGCTGTTTTTT. This codes for CASSRGGSGELFF.